This TCR beta chain derives from a study of blood T cell repertoires in COVID-19. Overall study: Researchers got acute and convalescent COVID-19 samples from the United States, Italy and Spain. From T cells, B-cell-depleted T cells, or PBMCs came the material, which was cDNA or gDNA.

J lost 5 bases, V lost 4 bases, and 9 bases had no gene match. Germline V lookup: CDR1 KGHDR, CDR2 SFDVKD. The CDR3 loop spans 16 amino acids. In the original processing: Estimation of nucleated cell counts relied on the amplification of reference gene primers. Measured with immunoSEQ multiplex PCR; TCRdb has only the in-frame clones, and not every one. D and trimming come from the DNA, and the V and J calls and clone size come from that table. Counted here are around 170,000 clones, 83% occurring once; the ten biggest clones make up about 6%. This clonotype originated in a middle-aged woman with acute or convalescent COVID-19. The V gene is TRBV24-1, the J gene TRBJ2-7, with 11 nucleotides matching TRBD1. The material sequenced was peripheral blood. The CDR3 spells CATSDPGQGAVHEQYF. The DNA of the CDR3 is TGTGCCACCAGTGACCCTGGACAGGGGGCTGTCCACGAGCAGTACTTC.